The following is a T cell receptor beta chain sequence with its context. V lost 2 bases and J lost 7, with 15 bases in between. The CDR3 covers 15 residues. Per the germline V gene, CDR1 is MNHEY and CDR2 is SVGAGI. The repertoire was sequenced with immunoSEQ multiplex PCR; TCRdb's copy has only in-frame clones and lacks some. The sample holds 90,000 to 130,000 clones; roughly 87% are singletons and the top ten take about 0.25%. The sample is drawn from a study of OX40 agonist ivuxolimab in advanced cancers. The sample was CD4+ or CD8+ T cells sorted from blood, taken in a trial of the OX40 agonist ivuxolimab. The chain employs TRBV6-5 and TRBJ1-5; D may be TRBD1 (5 bases). This receptor was obtained from an adult with an advanced solid tumor such as melanoma, head and neck, liver or kidney cancer. The DNA for the CDR3 is TGTGCCAGCAGTTACGGGGGGAGGGGTAGCCAGCCCCAGCATTTT. This translates into CASSYGGRGSQPQHF.